Listed here are 7 T cell receptor beta chains from one sample, sequenced in a study of shared clonotypes between healthy human individuals. The data were produced by immunoSEQ multiplex PCR, yet TCRdb's version contains in-frame clones alone and is incomplete. The repertoire has 2 million to 2.5 million clones, about 94% of them found once; the top ten carry 0.1% to 0.15%. Source material: naive CD4+ T cells sorted from blood. Noted subset: CD45RA+ positively selected. These receptors all stem from a man younger than 30 in good health.

V and J are TRBV9 and TRBJ2-5; 8 bases agree with TRBD2. The V gene's germline CDR1 is SGDLS and CDR2 YYNGEE. V was clipped by 1 base and J by 5 bases; unmatched bases: 7. This CDR3 contains 15 residues. The CDR3 here is CASSVTSGGWETQYF. The CDR3 bases are TGTGCCAGCAGCGTAACCAGCGGGGGTTGGGAGACCCAGTACTTC. Filled out from reference TRBV9 and TRBJ2-5, the complete variable domain reads DSGVTQTPKHLITATGQRVTLRCSPRSGDLSVYWYQQSLDQGLQFLIQYYNGEERAKGNILERFSAQQFPDLHSELNLSSLELGDSALYFCASSVTSGGWETQYFGPGTRLLVL.

The J gene is TRBJ1-1, the V gene TRBV7-9; 7 positions agree with TRBD1. Trimming took 6 bases from V and 0 from J; bases not matched to a gene: 7. This CDR3 region has 15 residues. Germline CDR1 and CDR2: SEHNR and FQNEAQ (reference sequence). The CDR3 loop reads CASRLQGGLNTEAFF. The DNA of the CDR3 is TGTGCCAGCAGGCTTCAGGGGGGTTTGAACACTGAAGCTTTCTTT.

The chain couples TRBV7-9 to TRBJ1-5; TRBD1 aligns across 9 bases. The germline CDR1 and CDR2 sequences are SEHNR and FQNEAQ (reference sequence). With V trimmed by 0 bases and J by 10 bases, 13 bases remained unmatched. The CDR3 spans 17 residues. The CDR3 DNA sequence: TGTGCCAGCAGCTTAGCTACCGCCGGGACAGGGTCCTTACCCCAGCATTTT. Its translation: CASSLATAGTGSLPQHF.

The chain couples TRBV10-1 to TRBJ1-4; 10 positions agree with TRBD1. The germline gives CDR1 WNHNN, CDR2 SYGVQD (reference sequence). The CDR3 is 17 amino acids. Germline trimming cut 10 bases from V and 3 bases from J; bases unmatched to any gene: 14. The CDR3 region is CAKTLRDRGMSNEKLFF. Written as DNA, the CDR3 is TGCGCCAAGACTCTCCGGGACAGGGGTATGTCTAATGAAAAACTGTTTTTT.

This clone appeared once. The chain employs TRBV6-1 and TRBJ2-3; D might be TRBD2 (5 bases). Germline-derived CDR1 and CDR2 are MNHNS and SASEGT. V was pared by 1 base and J by 0 bases, with 11 bases between. This CDR3 region has 16 residues. For the CDR3, the DNA is TGTGCCAGCAGTGAAGAGGCGGGTACGAGCACAGATACGCAGTATTTT. Translated, it gives CASSEEAGTSTDTQYF.

The J gene is TRBJ2-1, the V gene TRBV29-1; 11 bases line up with TRBD2. This CDR3 has 14 residues. The V gene's germline CDR1 is SQVTM and CDR2 ANQGSEA. V gave up 0 bases and J gave up 14 bases; unmatched junction bases: 9. Here the CDR3 DNA reads TGCAGCGTTGAAGAAGGCCTAGCGGGGGGTAGAGAGTTCTTC. Translation gives CSVEEGLAGGREFF.

V is TRBV7-9 and J is TRBJ2-7, with D perhaps TRBD1 (6 bases). The V gene lost 7 bases and the J gene lost 5 bases, with 15 bases spanning the gap. Germline CDR1 SEHNR, CDR2 FQNEAQ (reference sequence). CDR3 size: 13 residues. CDR3 DNA: TGTGCCAGCACCTCAACAGGGATCCACGAGCAGTACTTC. Translated: CASTSTGIHEQYF.